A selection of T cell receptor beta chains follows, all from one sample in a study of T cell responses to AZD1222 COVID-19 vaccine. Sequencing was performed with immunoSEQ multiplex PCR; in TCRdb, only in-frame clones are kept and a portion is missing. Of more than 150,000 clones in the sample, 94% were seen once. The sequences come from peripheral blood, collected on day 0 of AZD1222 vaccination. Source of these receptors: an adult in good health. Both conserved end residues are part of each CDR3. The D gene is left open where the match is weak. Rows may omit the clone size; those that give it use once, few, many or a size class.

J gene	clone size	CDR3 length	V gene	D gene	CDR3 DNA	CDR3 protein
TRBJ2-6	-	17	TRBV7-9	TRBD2	TGTGCCAGCAGCTTAGCACTAGCGGGAGGTGGGGCCAACGTCCTGACTTTC	CASSLALAGGGANVLTF
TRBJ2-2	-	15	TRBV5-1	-	TGCGCCAGCAGCTTGGGGACGGCGAACACCGGGGAGCTGTTTTTT	CASSLGTANTGELFF
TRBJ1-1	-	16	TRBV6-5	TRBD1	TGTGCCAGCAGTTACATGAGCAGGGGGTTGAACACTGAAGCTTTCTTT	CASSYMSRGLNTEAFF
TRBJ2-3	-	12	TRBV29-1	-	TGCAGCGTTGAAGAGTGGGCAGATACGCAGTATTTT	CSVEEWADTQYF
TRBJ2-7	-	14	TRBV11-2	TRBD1	TGTGCCAGCACCCTAGGACAGGGTGCCTACGAGCAGTACTTC	CASTLGQGAYEQYF
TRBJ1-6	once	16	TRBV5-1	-	TGCGCCAGCAGCTTGGCGGGGGCGGCCTATAATTCACCCCTCCACTTT	CASSLAGAAYNSPLHF
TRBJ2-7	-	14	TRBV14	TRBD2	TGTGCCAGCAGCCAAGGGTCCCTAGCGGACGAGCAGTACTTC	CASSQGSLADEQYF
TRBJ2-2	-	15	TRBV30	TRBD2	TGTGCCTGGAGTCCCACGGGGGGAATCACCGGGGAGCTGTTTTTT	CAWSPTGGITGELFF
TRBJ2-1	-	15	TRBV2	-	TGTGCCAGCAGTGAATTCCCGGGAGAGTACAATGAGCAGTTCTTC	CASSEFPGEYNEQFF
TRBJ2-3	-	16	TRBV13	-	TGTGCCAGCAGCTCCCCCCACGGTAGCGGCACAGATACGCAGTATTTT	CASSSPHGSGTDTQYF
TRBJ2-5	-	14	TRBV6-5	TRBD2	TGTGCCAGCAGCCTGACTAGCGTACAAGAGACCCAGTACTTC	CASSLTSVQETQYF
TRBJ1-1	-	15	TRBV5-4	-	TGTGCCAGCAGCACCCAGGGACGGCTGAACACTGAAGCTTTCTTT	CASSTQGRLNTEAFF
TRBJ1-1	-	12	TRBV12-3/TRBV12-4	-	TGTGCCAGCAGCTACCTTGGAACTGAAGCTTTCTTT	CASSYLGTEAFF
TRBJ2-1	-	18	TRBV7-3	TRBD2	TGTGCCAGCAGCTTAAGGGTTGCGGGAGGGGCGGCGGGACATGAGCAGTTCTTC	CASSLRVAGGAAGHEQFF
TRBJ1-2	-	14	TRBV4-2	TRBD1	TGTGCCAGCAGCCAGTCCGACAGGGTCTATGGCTACACCTTC	CASSQSDRVYGYTF
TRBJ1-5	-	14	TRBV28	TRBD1	TGTGCCAGCAGTTGGGACAGGGGGGGGCAGCCCCAGCATTTT	CASSWDRGGQPQHF
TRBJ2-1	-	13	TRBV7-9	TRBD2	TGTGCCAGCAGCCCCGCGGGGGAAAATGAGCAGTTCTTC	CASSPAGENEQFF
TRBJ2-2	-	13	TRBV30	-	TGTGCCTGGAGTATCGGGGTCACCGGGGAGCTGTTTTTT	CAWSIGVTGELFF
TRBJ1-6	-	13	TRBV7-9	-	TGTGCCAGCAGCTTAGCCGGTGATTCACCCCTCCACTTT	CASSLAGDSPLHF
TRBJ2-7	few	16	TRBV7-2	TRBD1	TGTGCCAGCAGCCCGAGATTTAGGGGGCGCCCCTACGAGCAGTACTTC	CASSPRFRGRPYEQYF
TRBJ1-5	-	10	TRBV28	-	TGTGCCAGCAGTTTATCAGCCCAGCATTTT	CASSLSAQHF
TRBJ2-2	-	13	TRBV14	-	TGTGCCAGCAGCGTGGAGCGAACCGGGGAGCTGTTTTTT	CASSVERTGELFF
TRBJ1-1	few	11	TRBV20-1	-	TGCAGTGCTAGAGGAATGGACCAAGCTTTCTTT	CSARGMDQAFF
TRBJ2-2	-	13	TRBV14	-	TGTGCCAGCAGCCAAGGAGTCCCCGGGGAGCTGTTTTTT	CASSQGVPGELFF
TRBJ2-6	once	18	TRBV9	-	TGTGCCAGCAGCCCCGGGGGCCGGGGGCTCTCTGGGGCCAACGTCCTGACTTTC	CASSPGGRGLSGANVLTF
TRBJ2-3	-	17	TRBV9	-	TGTGCCAGCAGCGTAGATTCCGGCGGATATAGCACAGATACGCAGTATTTT	CASSVDSGGYSTDTQYF
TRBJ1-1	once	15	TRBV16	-	TGTGCCAGCAGCCAATGGTCCAGGGGCGACACTGAAGCTTTCTTT	CASSQWSRGDTEAFF
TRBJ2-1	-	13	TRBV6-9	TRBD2	TGTGCCTGCCTGACTAGCGGCTACAATGAGCAGTTCTTC	CACLTSGYNEQFF